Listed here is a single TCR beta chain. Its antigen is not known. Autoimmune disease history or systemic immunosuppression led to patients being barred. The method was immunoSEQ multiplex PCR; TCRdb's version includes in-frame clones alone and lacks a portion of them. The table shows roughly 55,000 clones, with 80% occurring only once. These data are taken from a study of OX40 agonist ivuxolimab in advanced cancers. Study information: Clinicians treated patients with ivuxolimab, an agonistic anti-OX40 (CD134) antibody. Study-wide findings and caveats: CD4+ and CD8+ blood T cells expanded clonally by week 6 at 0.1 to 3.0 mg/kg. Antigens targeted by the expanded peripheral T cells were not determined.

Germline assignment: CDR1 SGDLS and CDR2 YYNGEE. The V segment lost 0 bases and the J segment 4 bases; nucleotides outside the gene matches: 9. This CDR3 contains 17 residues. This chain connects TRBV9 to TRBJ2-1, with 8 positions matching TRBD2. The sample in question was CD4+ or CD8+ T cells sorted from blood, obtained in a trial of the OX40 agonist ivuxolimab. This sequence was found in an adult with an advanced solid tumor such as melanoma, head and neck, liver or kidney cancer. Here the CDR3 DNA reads TGTGCCAGCAGCGTAGGGTTGCGGGAGGAGGGTTACAATGAGCAGTTCTTC. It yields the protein CASSVGLREEGYNEQFF.